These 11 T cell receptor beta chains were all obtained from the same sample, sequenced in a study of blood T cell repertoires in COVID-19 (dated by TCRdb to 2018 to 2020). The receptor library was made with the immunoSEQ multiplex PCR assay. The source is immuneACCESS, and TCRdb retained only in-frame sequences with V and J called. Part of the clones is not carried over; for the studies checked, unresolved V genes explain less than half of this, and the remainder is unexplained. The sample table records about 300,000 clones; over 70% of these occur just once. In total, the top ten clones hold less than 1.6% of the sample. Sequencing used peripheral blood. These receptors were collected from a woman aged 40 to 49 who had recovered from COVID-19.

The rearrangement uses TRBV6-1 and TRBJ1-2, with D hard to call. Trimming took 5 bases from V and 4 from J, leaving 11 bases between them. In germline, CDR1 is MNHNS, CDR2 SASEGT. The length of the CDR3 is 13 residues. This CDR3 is CASSTGNLYGYTF. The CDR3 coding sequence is TGTGCCAGCAGTACCGGGAATCTCTATGGCTACACCTTC.

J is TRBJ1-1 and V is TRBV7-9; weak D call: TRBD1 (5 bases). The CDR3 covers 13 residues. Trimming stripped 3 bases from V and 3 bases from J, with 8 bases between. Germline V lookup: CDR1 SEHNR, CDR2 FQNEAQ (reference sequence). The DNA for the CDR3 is TGTGCCAGCAGCTTCGGGGGGTACACTGAAGCTTTCTTT. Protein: CASSFGGYTEAFF.

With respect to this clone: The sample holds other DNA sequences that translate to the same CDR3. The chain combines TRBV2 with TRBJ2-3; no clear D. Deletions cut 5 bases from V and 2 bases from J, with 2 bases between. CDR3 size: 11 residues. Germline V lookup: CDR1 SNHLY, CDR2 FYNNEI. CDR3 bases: TGTGCCAGCAGTTACACAGATACGCAGTATTTT. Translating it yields CASSYTDTQYF.

This CDR3 is CASSLARRYEQYF. CDR3 DNA: TGTGCCAGCAGCTTAGCGCGGAGGTACGAGCAGTACTTC. The chain uses TRBV7-2 and TRBJ2-7, with D perhaps matching TRBD2 (5 bases). Germline V gene sequence: CDR1 SGHTA, CDR2 FQGNSA. Trimming removed 0 bases at V and 4 bases at J, with 7 bases between. This CDR3 is built from 13 residues.

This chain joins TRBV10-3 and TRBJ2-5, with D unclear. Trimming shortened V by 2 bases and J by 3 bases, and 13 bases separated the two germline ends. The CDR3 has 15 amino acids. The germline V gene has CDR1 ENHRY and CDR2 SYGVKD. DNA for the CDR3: TGTGCCATCAGTGAGCCCTACCTCGCTGAAGAGACCCAGTACTTC. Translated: CAISEPYLAEETQYF.

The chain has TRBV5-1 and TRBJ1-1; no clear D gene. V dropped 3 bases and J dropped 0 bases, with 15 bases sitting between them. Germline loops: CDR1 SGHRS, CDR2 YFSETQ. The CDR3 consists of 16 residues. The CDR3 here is CASSSATARVNTEAFF. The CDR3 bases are TGCGCCAGCAGCTCGGCTACGGCCCGGGTGAACACTGAAGCTTTCTTT.

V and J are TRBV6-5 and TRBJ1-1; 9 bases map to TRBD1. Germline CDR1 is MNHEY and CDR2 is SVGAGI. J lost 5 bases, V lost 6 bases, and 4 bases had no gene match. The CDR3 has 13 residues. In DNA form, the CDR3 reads TGTGCCAGCAGCCGAGACAGGGGGACTGAAGCTTTCTTT. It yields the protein CASSRDRGTEAFF.

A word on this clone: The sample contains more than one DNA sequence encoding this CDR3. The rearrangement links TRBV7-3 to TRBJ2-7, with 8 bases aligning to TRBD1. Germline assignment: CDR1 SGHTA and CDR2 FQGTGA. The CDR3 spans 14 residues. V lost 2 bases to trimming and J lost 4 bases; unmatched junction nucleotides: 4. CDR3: CASSLGQGAYEQYF. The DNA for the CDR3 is TGTGCCAGCAGCTTAGGGCAGGGGGCGTACGAGCAGTACTTC. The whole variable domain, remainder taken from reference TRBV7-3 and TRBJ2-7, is GAGVSQTPSNKVTEKGKYVELRCDPISGHTALYWYRQSLGQGPEFLIYFQGTGAADDSGLPNDRFFAVRPEGSVSTLKIQRTERGDSAVYLCASSLGQGAYEQYFGPGTRLTVT.

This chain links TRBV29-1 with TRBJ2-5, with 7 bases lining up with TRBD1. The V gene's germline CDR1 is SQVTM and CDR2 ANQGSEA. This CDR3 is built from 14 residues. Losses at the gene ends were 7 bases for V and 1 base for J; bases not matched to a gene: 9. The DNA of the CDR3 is TGCAGCGCGCTCGAACAGGGGCGCCAAGAGACCCAGTACTTC. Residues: CSALEQGRQETQYF.

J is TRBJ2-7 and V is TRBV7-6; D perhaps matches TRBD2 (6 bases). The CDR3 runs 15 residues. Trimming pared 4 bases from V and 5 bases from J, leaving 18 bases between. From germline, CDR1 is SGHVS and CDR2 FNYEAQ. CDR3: CASSSLAGIINEQYF. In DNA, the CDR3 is TGTGCCAGCAGCTCCCTGGCGGGAATTATCAACGAGCAGTACTTC. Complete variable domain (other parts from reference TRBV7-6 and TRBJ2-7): GAGVSQSPRYKVTKRGQDVALRCDPISGHVSLYWYRQALGQGPEFLTYFNYEAQQDKSGLPNDRFSAERPEGSISTLTIQRTEQRDSAMYRCASSSLAGIINEQYFGPGTRLTVT.

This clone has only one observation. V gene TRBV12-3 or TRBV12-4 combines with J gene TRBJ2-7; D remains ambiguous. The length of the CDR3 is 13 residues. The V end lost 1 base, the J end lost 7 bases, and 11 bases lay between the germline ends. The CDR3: CASSLDTVSEQYF. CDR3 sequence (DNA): TGTGCCAGCAGTTTAGATACAGTCTCGGAGCAGTACTTC.